The 20 T cell receptor beta chains below all came from one sample that was sequenced in a study of PD-1 blockade in classical Hodgkin lymphoma. Indicated time point: cycle 4 day 1 (C4D1), after more than five weeks of nivolumab. All the patients suffered relapse after autologous stem cell transplantation, and brentuximab vedotin exposure differed. Clones were sequenced by immunoSEQ multiplex PCR, and TCRdb holds only the in-frame ones, with some missing. The sample has tens of thousands of clones; around 80% are singletons. The sequences come from peripheral blood mononuclear cells (PBMCs), collected before the fourth cycle of nivolumab. These receptors were obtained from a human donor with classical Hodgkin lymphoma.

The rearrangement uses TRBV30 and TRBJ1-2; D call uncertain. The germline V gene encodes CDR1 GTSNPN and CDR2 SVGIG (reference sequence). V was pared by 4 bases and J by 8 bases, with 5 bases between. The CDR3 runs to 9 residues. CDR3 coding DNA: TGTGCCTGGATTGAAGGCTACACCTTC. It translates to CAWIEGYTF.

The V call is TRBV6-5, the J call TRBJ1-2, with D perhaps matching TRBD1 (6 bases). From germline, CDR1 is MNHEY and CDR2 SVGAGI. Deletions cut 7 bases from V and 4 bases from J, with 13 bases between. The CDR3 length is 13 residues. The CDR3 DNA is TGTGCCAGCACCGGGGGGCGCTTCTATGGCTACACCTTC. Translating gives CASTGGRFYGYTF.

The chain uses TRBV18 and TRBJ1-5; D gene unclear. V was cut by 6 bases and J by 0 bases, with 9 bases left in between. Germline values: CDR1 KGHSH, CDR2 LQKENI. The CDR3 length is 14 residues. The CDR3 sequence: CASSPTASNQPQHF. The CDR3 bases are TGTGCCAGCTCCCCGACGGCTAGCAATCAGCCCCAGCATTTT.

This clone has a single count. The rearrangement joins TRBV7-9 to TRBJ2-1, with 10 positions matching TRBD1. The CDR3 loop spans 15 amino acids. The J segment lost 6 bases and the V segment lost 5 bases, leaving 7 bases of the junction unmatched. Germline values: CDR1 SEHNR, CDR2 FQNEAQ (reference sequence). In nucleotides, the CDR3 is TGTGCCAGCAGCGTGGACAGGGGGGCATTCAATGAGCAGTTCTTC. As protein: CASSVDRGAFNEQFF.

CDR3 in amino acids: CASSYEIGYEQYF. The CDR3 DNA reads TGTGCCAGCAGTTACGAGATAGGGTACGAGCAGTACTTC. The chain is built from TRBV6-5 and TRBJ2-7; D gene uncertain. CDR3 length: 13 amino acids. Germline V gene lookup returns CDR1 MNHEY and CDR2 SVGAGI. The germline V and J ends were trimmed by 2 bases and 4 bases, with 9 bases remaining between them.

The rearrangement uses TRBV11-2 and TRBJ1-2, with D uncertain. CDR3 length equals 14 residues. With 1 base removed from V and 5 bases from J, the gap between germline ends came to 11 bases. Germline V lookup: CDR1 SGHAT, CDR2 FQNNGV. CDR3 sequence (DNA): TGTGCCAGCAGCTTAGGCGGCCCCGCTTATGGCTACACCTTC. Its protein product is CASSLGGPAYGYTF.

With respect to this clone: Other nucleotide sequences in the sample specify the same CDR3. This chain uses TRBV27 with TRBJ1-2, with a tentative D call TRBD1 (5 bases). The CDR3 covers 14 residues. Germline V lookup: CDR1 MNHEY, CDR2 SMNVEV (reference sequence). Trimming took off 5 bases at V and 5 bases at J, with 15 bases between the two ends. The CDR3 loop reads CASSPGDLVYGYTF. DNA of the CDR3: TGTGCCAGCAGTCCGGGGGACCTAGTTTATGGCTACACCTTC.

The table lists this clone with a few counts. The rearrangement links TRBV4-2 to TRBJ2-3, with D tentatively TRBD1 or TRBD2 (5 bases each). V lost 3 bases and J 4 bases, leaving 14 bases between the germline ends. The CDR3 length is 15 residues. The germline CDR1 and CDR2 sequences are LGHNA and YNFKEQ. CDR3 DNA: TGTGCCAGCAGCCAGCCGACCGGGGCACCAGATACGCAGTATTTT. As protein: CASSQPTGAPDTQYF.

This clone was seen only a few times. The J gene is TRBJ1-1, the V gene TRBV5-5; TRBD1 is a possible D gene (6 bases). The ends were cut back, 2 bases at V and 1 base at J, with 12 bases in the middle. Germline V gene lookup returns CDR1 SGHKS and CDR2 YYEKEE (reference sequence). There are 15 residues in the CDR3. The CDR3 sequence: CASSFRQGPNTEAFF. The DNA of the CDR3 is TGTGCCAGCAGCTTTCGCCAGGGGCCGAACACTGAAGCTTTCTTT.

The rearrangement joins TRBV7-9 to TRBJ2-5, with 12 bases matching TRBD1. The V gene's germline CDR1 is SEHNR and CDR2 FQNEAQ (reference sequence). The junction had 3 bases not matched to a gene; V was cut back by 5 bases and J by 5 bases. The CDR3 runs 14 residues. CDR3 nucleotide sequence: TGTGCCAGCAGCCGGGACAGGGGGCGGGAGACCCAGTACTTC. Translation: CASSRDRGRETQYF.

This clone was observed a handful of times. The V and J genes are TRBV5-8 and TRBJ2-1; the D is unclear. Per the germline V gene, CDR1 is SGHTS and CDR2 is YDEGEE. This CDR3 region has 12 residues. V dropped 4 bases and J dropped 7 bases, with 9 bases sitting between them. CDR3 sequence: CASSLGGNEQFF. The CDR3, as DNA: TGTGCCAGCAGCCTCGGTGGGAATGAGCAGTTCTTC.

The chain joins TRBV27 to TRBJ2-6, with D possibly matching TRBD1 (6 bases). This CDR3 contains 14 residues. Per germline, CDR1 MNHEY and CDR2 SMNVEV (reference sequence). Trimming shortened V by 8 bases and J by 0 bases, and 8 bases separated the two germline ends. The CDR3 spells CASGGLSGANVLTF. Written as DNA, the CDR3 is TGTGCCAGCGGGGGCCTCTCTGGGGCCAACGTCCTGACTTTC.

The CDR3 nucleotides read TGTGCCAGCAGCTTAGCTAGCGGGAGGGCCTGGAGCACAGATACGCAGTATTTT. Translating it yields CASSLASGRAWSTDTQYF. The chain combines TRBV11-1 with TRBJ2-3, with 11 positions matching TRBD2. CDR3 length: 18 amino acids. Germline V lookup: CDR1 SGHAT, CDR2 FQDESV (reference sequence). V was clipped by 0 bases and J by 0 bases; unmatched bases: 5.

The V call is TRBV21-1, the J call TRBJ2-1. TRBV21-1 is termed a pseudogene. The CDR3 is made up of 14 amino acids. CDR3: CASRPHPGYNEQFF. In DNA, the CDR3 is TGTGCCAGCAGACCCCACCCTGGCTACAATGAGCAGTTCTTC.

This clone occurred once. The chain is built from TRBV9 and TRBJ2-7; D unclear. Deletions cut 4 bases from V and 2 bases from J, with 16 bases between. Germline CDR1 and CDR2: SGDLS and YYNGEE. The CDR3 consists of 15 residues. CDR3 loop: CASSPQSASTYEQYF. CDR3 nucleotide sequence: TGTGCCAGCAGCCCCCAGAGCGCTTCCACCTACGAGCAGTACTTC.

The chain is built from TRBV19 and TRBJ2-1; D ambiguous. The ends were cut back, 2 bases at V and 10 bases at J, with 12 bases in the middle. Germline V lookup: CDR1 LNHDA, CDR2 SQIVND (reference sequence). CDR3 length equals 13 residues. CDR3 coding DNA: TGTGCCAGTAGTATAATGGTAAGGACCGAGCAGTTCTTC. Residues: CASSIMVRTEQFF.

This clone was recorded a few times. This chain connects TRBV6-5 to TRBJ1-5; D is possibly TRBD1 (6 bases). CDR1 is MNHEY, CDR2 SVGAGI, per germline. Between the trimmed V and J ends, which lost 5 bases and 3 bases, there was a span of 14 bases. CDR3 length: 15 residues. Here the CDR3 reads CASSRRGLDNQPQHF. The CDR3 nucleotides are TGTGCCAGCAGTCGTAGGGGGTTGGACAATCAGCCCCAGCATTTT.

The rearrangement uses TRBV5-1 and TRBJ2-5; TRBD2 aligns across 7 bases. Per germline, CDR1 SGHRS and CDR2 YFSETQ. The V segment lost 2 bases and the J segment 3 bases; nucleotides outside the gene matches: 1. The CDR3 extends over 13 amino acids. The DNA of the CDR3 is TGCGCCAGCAGCTTTACTAGCGAAGAGACCCAGTACTTC. Encoded protein: CASSFTSEETQYF. Using reference TRBV5-1 and TRBJ2-5 for the parts outside the CDR3, the full variable domain is KAGVTQTPRYLIKTRGQQVTLSCSPISGHRSVSWYQQTPGQGLQFLFEYFSETQRNKGNFPGRFSGRQFSNSRSEMNVSTLELGDSALYLCASSFTSEETQYFGPGTRLLVL.

The table lists this clone with a count of one. The chain couples TRBV5-1 to TRBJ2-7, with 8 bases aligning to TRBD2. The trim removed 4 bases at V and 4 bases at J, leaving 13 bases unmatched. Germline assignment: CDR1 SGHRS and CDR2 YFSETQ. The CDR3 consists of 16 residues. CDR3 sequence (DNA): TGCGCCAGCAGCACCGGCTGGGCGGGAGGTATATACGAGCAGTACTTC. It is translated as CASSTGWAGGIYEQYF.

The chain couples TRBV6-5 to TRBJ2-5, with D possibly TRBD1 on 6 matching bases. The V gene lost 2 bases and the J gene lost 4 bases, with 14 bases spanning the gap. This CDR3 comprises 15 residues. Per the germline V gene, CDR1 is MNHEY and CDR2 is SVGAGI. CDR3 loop: CASSYRQVPRETQYF. The CDR3 DNA is TGTGCCAGCAGTTACAGACAGGTCCCTCGAGAGACCCAGTACTTC.